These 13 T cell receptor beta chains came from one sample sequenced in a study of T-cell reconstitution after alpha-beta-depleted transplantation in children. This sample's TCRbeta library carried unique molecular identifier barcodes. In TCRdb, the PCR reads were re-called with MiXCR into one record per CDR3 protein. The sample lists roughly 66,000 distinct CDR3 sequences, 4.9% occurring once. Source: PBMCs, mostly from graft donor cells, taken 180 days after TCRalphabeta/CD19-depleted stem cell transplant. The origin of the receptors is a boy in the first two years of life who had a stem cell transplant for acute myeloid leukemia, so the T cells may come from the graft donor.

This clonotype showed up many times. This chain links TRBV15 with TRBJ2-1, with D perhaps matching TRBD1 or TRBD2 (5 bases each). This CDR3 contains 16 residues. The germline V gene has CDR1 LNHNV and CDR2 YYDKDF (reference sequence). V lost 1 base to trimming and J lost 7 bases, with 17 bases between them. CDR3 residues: CATSRAKRGRSNEQFF. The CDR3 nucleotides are TGTGCCACCAGCAGAGCGAAGAGGGGAAGGTCTAATGAGCAGTTCTTC. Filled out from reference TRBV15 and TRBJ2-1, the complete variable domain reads DAMVIQNPRYQVTQFGKPVTLSCSQTLNHNVMYWYQQKSSQAPKLLFHYYDKDFNNEADTPDNFQSRRPNTSFCFLDIRSPGLGDTAMYLCATSRAKRGRSNEQFFGPGTRLTVL.

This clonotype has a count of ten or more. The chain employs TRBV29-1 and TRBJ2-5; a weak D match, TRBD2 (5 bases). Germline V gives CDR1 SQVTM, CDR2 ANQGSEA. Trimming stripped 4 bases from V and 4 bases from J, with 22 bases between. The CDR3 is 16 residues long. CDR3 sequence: CSVVPRKPGSSETQYF. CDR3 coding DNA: TGCAGCGTTGTCCCCCGAAAACCGGGGTCGTCAGAGACCCAGTACTTC.

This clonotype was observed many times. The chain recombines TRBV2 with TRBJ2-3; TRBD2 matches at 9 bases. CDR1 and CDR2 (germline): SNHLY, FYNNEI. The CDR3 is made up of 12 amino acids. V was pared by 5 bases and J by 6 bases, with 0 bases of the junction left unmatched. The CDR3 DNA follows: TGTGCCAGCAGTACTAGCGGGGATACGCAGTATTTT. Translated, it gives CASSTSGDTQYF. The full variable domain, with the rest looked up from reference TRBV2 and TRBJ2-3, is EPEVTQTPSHQVTQMGQEVILRCVPISNHLYFYWYRQILGQKVEFLVSFYNNEISEKSEIFDDQFSVERPDGSNFTLKIRSTKLEDSAMYFCASSTSGDTQYFGPGTRLTVL.

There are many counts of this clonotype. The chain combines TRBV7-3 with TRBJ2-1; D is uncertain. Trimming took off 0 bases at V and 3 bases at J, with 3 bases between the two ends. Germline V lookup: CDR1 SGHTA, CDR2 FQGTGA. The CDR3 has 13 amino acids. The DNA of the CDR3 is TGTGCCAGCAGCTTAACGATCTACAATGAGCAGTTCTTC. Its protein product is CASSLTIYNEQFF.

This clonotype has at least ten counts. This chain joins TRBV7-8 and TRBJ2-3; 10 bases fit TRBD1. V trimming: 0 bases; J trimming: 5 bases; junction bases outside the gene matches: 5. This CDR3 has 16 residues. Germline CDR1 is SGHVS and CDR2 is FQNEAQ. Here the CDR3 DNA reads TGTGCCAGCAGCTTAGCCGGGACAGGGGTGAAAGATACGCAGTATTTT. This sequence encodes CASSLAGTGVKDTQYF.

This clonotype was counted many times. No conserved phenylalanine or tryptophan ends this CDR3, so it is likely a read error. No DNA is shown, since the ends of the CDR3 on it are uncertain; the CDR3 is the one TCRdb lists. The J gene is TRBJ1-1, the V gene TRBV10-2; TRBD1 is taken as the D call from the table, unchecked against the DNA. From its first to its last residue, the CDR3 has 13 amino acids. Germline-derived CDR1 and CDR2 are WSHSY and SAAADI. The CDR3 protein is CASSESRGASYPG.

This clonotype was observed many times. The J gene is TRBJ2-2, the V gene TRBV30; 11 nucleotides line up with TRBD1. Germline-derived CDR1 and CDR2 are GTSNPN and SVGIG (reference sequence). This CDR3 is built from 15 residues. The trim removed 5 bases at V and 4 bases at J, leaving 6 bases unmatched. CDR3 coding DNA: TGTGCCTGGCGCCCGGGACAGGGGGTCACCGGGGAGCTGTTTTTT. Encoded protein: CAWRPGQGVTGELFF.

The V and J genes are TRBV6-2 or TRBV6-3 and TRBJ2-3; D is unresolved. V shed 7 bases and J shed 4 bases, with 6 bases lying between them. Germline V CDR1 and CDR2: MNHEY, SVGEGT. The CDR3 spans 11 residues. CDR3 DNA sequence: TGTGCCAGCAAAATGGCAGATACGCAGTATTTT. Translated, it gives CASKMADTQYF.

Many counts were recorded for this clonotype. The CDR3 spells CASSFPPGTMNTGELFF. The CDR3 DNA is TGTGCCAGCAGCTTCCCTCCAGGGACTATGAACACCGGGGAGCTGTTTTTT. This chain links TRBV11-2 with TRBJ2-2, with 7 bases matching TRBD2. Per germline, CDR1 SGHAT and CDR2 FQNNGV. The CDR3 is made up of 17 amino acids. The ends lost 3 bases at V and 1 base at J; junction bases unmatched: 8.

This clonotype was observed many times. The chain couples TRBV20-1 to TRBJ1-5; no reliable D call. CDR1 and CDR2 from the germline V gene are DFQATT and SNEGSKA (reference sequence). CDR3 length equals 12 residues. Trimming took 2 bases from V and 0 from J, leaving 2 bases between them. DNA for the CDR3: TGCAGTGCTAGAAGTAGCAATCAGCCCCAGCATTTT. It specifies CSARSSNQPQHF.

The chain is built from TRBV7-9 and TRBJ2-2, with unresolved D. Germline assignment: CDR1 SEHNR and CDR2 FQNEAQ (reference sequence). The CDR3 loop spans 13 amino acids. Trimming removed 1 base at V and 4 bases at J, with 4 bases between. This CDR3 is CASSLELTGELFF. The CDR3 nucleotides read TGTGCCAGCAGCTTAGAGCTCACCGGGGAGCTGTTTTTT.

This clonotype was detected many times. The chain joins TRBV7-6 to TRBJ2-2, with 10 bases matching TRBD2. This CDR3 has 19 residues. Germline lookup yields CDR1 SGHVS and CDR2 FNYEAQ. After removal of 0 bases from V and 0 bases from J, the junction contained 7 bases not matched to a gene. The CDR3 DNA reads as TGTGCCAGCAGCTTAGCCGCTAGCGGGGGTCTCGCGAACACCGGGGAGCTGTTTTTT. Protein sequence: CASSLAASGGLANTGELFF.

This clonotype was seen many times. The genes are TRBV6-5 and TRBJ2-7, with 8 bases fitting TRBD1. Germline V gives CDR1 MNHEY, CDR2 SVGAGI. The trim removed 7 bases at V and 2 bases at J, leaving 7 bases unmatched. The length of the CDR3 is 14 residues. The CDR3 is CASKKQGAAYEQYF. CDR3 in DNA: TGTGCCAGCAAAAAGCAGGGGGCGGCCTACGAGCAGTACTTC.